This record looks at one TCR beta chain sequence and its context. Antigen unknown. Using immunoSEQ multiplex PCR, the repertoire was profiled, and TCRdb retains in-frame clones only, with some absent. The table lists about 62,000 clones, roughly four fifths of them singletons. This specimen comes from a study of radiotherapy plus CTLA-4 blockade in lung cancer. Turning to the study itself: Disease control reached around 30%, with objective responses in roughly 19%. Study-wide results and limits: The best prediction of response reportedly came from early blood T cell clone dynamics, with interferon-beta. TCR clones originating in tumors grew in number in blood after radiotherapy plus ipilimumab.

This CDR3 region has 15 residues. V was pared by 6 bases and J by 0 bases, with 15 bases between. Germline V gene data show CDR1 as MNHEY and CDR2 as SVGAGI. Alongside CTLA-4 blockade with ipilimumab, patients with chemo-refractory metastatic non-small-cell lung cancer received focal radiation. The chain uses TRBV6-5 and TRBJ2-7; D unclear. The TCR was taken from a human donor with non-small cell lung cancer who had a complete response to radiotherapy plus ipilimumab. The sample here was peripheral blood, taken from a patient treated with radiotherapy plus ipilimumab. The CDR3 sequence: CASSVSWSPSYEQYF. In nucleotides, the CDR3 is TGTGCCAGCAGCGTATCATGGAGTCCCTCCTACGAGCAGTACTTC.